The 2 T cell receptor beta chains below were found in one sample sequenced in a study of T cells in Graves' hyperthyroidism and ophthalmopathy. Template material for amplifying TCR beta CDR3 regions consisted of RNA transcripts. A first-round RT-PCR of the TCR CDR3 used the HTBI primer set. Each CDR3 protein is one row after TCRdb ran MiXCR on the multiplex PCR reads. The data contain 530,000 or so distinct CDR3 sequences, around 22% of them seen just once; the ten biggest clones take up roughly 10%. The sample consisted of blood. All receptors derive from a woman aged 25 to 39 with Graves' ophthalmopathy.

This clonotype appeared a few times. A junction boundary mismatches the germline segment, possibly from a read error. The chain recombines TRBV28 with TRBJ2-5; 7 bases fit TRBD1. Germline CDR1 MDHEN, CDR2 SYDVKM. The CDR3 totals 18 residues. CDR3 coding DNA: TGCGCCAGCAGCCAAGATCCCCTCCGGTTCAGGGGGAAAGAGACCCAGTACTTC. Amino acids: CASSQDPLRFRGKETQYF.

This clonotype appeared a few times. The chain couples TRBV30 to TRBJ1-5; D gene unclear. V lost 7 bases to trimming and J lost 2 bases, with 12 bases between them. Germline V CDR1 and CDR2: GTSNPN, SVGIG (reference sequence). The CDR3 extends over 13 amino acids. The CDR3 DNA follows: TGTGCCTCGGACGGTGGAGGCAATCAGCCCCAGCATTTT. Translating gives CASDGGGNQPQHF.